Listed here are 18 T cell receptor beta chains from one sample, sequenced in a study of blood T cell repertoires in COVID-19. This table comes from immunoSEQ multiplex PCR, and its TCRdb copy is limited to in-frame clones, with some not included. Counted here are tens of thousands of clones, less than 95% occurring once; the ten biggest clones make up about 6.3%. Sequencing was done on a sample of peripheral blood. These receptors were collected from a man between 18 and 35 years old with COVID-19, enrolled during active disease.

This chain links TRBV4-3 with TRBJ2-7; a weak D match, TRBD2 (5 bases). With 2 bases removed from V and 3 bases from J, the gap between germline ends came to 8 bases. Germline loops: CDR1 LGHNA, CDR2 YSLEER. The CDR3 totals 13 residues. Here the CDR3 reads CASSQTGFYEQYF. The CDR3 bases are TGCGCCAGCAGCCAAACGGGGTTCTACGAGCAGTACTTC.

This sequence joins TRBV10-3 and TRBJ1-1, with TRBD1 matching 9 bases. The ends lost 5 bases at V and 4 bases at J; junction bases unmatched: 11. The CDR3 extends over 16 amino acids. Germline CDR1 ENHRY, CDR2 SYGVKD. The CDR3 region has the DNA TGTGCCATCAGTACCTCACTACAGGGGGCAAGCACTGAAGCTTTCTTT. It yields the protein CAISTSLQGASTEAFF.

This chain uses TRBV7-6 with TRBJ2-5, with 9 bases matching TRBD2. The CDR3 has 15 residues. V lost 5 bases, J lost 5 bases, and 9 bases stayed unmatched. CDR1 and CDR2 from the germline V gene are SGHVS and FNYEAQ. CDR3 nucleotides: TGTGCCAGCAGCCAAACTAGCGGGCGGGCGGAGACCCAGTACTTC. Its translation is CASSQTSGRAETQYF.

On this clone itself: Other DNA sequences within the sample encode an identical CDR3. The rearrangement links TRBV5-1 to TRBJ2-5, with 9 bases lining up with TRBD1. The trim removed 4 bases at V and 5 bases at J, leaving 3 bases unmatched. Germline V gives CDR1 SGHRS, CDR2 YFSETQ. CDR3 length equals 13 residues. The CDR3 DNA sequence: TGCGCCAGCAGCCGGGACAGGGCGGAGACCCAGTACTTC. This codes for CASSRDRAETQYF. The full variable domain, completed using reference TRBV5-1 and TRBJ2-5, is KAGVTQTPRYLIKTRGQQVTLSCSPISGHRSVSWYQQTPGQGLQFLFEYFSETQRNKGNFPGRFSGRQFSNSRSEMNVSTLELGDSALYLCASSRDRAETQYFGPGTRLLVL.

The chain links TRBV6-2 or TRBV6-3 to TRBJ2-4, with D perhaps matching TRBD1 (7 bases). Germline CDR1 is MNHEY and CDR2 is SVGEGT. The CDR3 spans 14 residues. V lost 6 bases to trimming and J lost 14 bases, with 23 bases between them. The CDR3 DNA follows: TGTGCCAGCAGCTCCGGGACAGCTACCCGCGGGGAGTACTTC. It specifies CASSSGTATRGEYF.

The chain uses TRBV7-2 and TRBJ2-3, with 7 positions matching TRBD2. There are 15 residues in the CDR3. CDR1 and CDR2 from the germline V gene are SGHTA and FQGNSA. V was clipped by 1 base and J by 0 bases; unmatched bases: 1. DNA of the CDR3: TGTGCCAGCAGCTTAGGCGGGAGAAGCACAGATACGCAGTATTTT. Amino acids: CASSLGGRSTDTQYF.

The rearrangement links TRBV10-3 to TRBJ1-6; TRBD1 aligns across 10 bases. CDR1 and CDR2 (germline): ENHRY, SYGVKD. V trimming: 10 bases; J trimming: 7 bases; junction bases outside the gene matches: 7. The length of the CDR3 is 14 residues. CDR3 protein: CATGTGEGNSPLHF. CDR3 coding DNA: TGTGCCACCGGGACAGGGGAAGGAAATTCACCCCTCCACTTT.

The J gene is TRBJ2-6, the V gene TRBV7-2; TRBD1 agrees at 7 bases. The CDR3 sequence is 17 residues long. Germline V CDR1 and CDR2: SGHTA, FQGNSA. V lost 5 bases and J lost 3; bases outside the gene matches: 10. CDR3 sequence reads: CASSGTGVRFGANVLTF. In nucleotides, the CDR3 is TGTGCCAGCAGCGGAACAGGGGTCCGGTTTGGGGCCAACGTCCTGACTTTC.

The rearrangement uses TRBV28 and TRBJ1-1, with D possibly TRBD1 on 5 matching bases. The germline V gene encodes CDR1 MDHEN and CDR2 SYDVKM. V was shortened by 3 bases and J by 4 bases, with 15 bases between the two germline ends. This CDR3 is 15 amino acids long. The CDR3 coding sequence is TGTGCCAGCAGTTTCGTAAGGGGCGGGGGCACTGAAGCTTTCTTT. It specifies CASSFVRGGGTEAFF.

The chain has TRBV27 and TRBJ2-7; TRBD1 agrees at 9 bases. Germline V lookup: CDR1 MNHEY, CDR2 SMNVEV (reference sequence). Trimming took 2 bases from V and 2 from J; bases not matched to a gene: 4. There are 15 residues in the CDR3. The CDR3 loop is CASSLGQGSPYEQYF. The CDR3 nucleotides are TGTGCCAGCAGTTTAGGACAGGGGTCCCCCTACGAGCAGTACTTC.

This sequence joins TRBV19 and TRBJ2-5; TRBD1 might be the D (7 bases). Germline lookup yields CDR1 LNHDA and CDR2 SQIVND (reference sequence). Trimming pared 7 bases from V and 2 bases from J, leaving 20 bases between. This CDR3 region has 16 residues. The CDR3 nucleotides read TGTGCCAGTAAGGCGCGGGGCGGGACAGATCAAGAGACCCAGTACTTC. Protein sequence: CASKARGGTDQETQYF.

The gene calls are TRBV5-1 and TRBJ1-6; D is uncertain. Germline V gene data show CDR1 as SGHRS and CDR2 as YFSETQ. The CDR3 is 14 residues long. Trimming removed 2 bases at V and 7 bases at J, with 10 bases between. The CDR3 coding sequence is TGCGCCAGCAGCTTAGGAGGGAGCAATTCACCCCTCCACTTT. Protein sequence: CASSLGGSNSPLHF.

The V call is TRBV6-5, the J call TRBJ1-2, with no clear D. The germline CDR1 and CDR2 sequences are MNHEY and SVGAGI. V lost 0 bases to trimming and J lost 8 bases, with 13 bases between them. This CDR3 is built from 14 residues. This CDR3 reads CASSYSGHPSGYTF. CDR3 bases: TGTGCCAGCAGTTACTCTGGGCACCCGTCGGGCTACACCTTC.

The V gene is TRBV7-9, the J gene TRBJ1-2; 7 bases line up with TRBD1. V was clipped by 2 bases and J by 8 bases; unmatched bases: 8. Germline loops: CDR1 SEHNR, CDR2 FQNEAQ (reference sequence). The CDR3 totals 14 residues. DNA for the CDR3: TGTGCCAGCAGCTTATACGAGGGGGCGGAGGGCTACACCTTC. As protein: CASSLYEGAEGYTF. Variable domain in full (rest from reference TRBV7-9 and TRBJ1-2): DTGVSQNPRHKITKRGQNVTFRCDPISEHNRLYWYRQTLGQGPEFLTYFQNEAQLEKSRLLSDRFSAERPKGSFSTLEIQRTEQGDSAMYLCASSLYEGAEGYTFGSGTRLTVV.

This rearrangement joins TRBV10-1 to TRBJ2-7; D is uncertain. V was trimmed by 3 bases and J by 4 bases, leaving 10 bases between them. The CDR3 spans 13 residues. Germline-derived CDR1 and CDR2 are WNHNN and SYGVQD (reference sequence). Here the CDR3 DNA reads TGCGCCAGCAGTGAAGACTGGCCGTACGAGCAGTACTTC. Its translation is CASSEDWPYEQYF.

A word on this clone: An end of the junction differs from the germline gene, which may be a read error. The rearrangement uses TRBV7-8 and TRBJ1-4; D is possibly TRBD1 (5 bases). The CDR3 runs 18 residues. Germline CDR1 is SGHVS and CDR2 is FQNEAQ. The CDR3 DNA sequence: TGTGCCAGCAGCTCGGTTCAGGGCCCAGTTGCAACTAATGAAAAACTGCTTTTT. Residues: CASSSVQGPVATNEKLLF.

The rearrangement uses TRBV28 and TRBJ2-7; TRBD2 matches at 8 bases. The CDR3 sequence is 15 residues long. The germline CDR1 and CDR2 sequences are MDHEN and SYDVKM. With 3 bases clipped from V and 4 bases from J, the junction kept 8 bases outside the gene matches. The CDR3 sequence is CASSFLFAGGYEQYF. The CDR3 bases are TGTGCCAGCAGTTTTCTGTTTGCGGGAGGTTACGAGCAGTACTTC.

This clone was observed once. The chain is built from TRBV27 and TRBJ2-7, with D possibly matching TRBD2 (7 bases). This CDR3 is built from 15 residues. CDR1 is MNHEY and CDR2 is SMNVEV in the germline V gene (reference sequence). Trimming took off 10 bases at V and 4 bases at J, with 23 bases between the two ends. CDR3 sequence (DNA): TGTGCCACCAGGGGTCGGCGGGGGTCGTCGTACGAGCAGTACTTC. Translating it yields CATRGRRGSSYEQYF.